These 15 T cell receptor beta chains share one sample of origin, sequenced in a study of Graves' ophthalmopathy and Graves' hyperthyroidism. Amplification targeted the TCR beta CDR3 regions, with RNA transcripts as the source material. HTBI-primed RT-PCR formed the first round, and a multiplex PCR formed the second. TCRdb re-derived calls from the multiplex PCR reads in MiXCR, one entry per CDR3 protein. The table has about 220,000 distinct CDR3 sequences, 20% to 25% seen once. The source material was peripheral blood. The receptors stem from a woman in her 50s with Graves' ophthalmopathy.

This clonotype has a handful of counts. This chain joins TRBV5-6 and TRBJ1-1, with D possibly matching TRBD1 (6 bases). Trimming stripped 3 bases from V and 8 bases from J, with 8 bases between. From germline, CDR1 is SGHDT and CDR2 YYEEEE. The CDR3 runs to 11 residues. CDR3 protein: CASSSGQEAFF. CDR3 DNA sequence: TGTGCCAGCAGCTCTGGACAGGAAGCTTTCTTT.

There are many counts of this clonotype. This chain connects TRBV30 to TRBJ1-2; D not certain. Germline CDR1 GTSNPN, CDR2 SVGIG (reference sequence). The ends were cut back, 6 bases at V and 2 bases at J, with 10 bases in the middle. The CDR3 covers 12 residues. CDR3 region: CACYSPNYGYTF. Written as DNA, the CDR3 is TGTGCCTGTTACAGCCCAAACTATGGCTACACCTTC.

V usage is TRBV20-1 and J usage is TRBJ1-2; TRBD1 aligns across 7 bases. Germline CDR1 is DFQATT and CDR2 is SNEGSKA (reference sequence). The V gene end was trimmed by 3 bases and the J gene end by 8 bases; junction bases not matched to a gene: 6. The CDR3 contains 12 residues. CDR3 loop: CSARSADRGYTF. CDR3 nucleotide sequence: TGCAGTGCTAGGTCGGCGGACAGGGGCTACACCTTC.

This clonotype appeared many times. The V and J genes are TRBV7-2 and TRBJ1-1; no reliable D call. Germline CDR1 and CDR2: SGHTA and FQGNSA. CDR3 length: 14 amino acids. Trimming took 2 bases from V and 5 from J, leaving 12 bases between them. The CDR3 spells CASSLTPMVTEAFF. In nucleotides, the CDR3 is TGTGCCAGCAGCTTAACCCCGATGGTAACTGAAGCTTTCTTT.

Many counts were recorded for this clonotype. J is TRBJ1-1 and V is TRBV7-2, with TRBD1 matching 7 bases. The CDR3 runs to 15 residues. Germline trimming cut 5 bases from V and 0 bases from J; bases unmatched to any gene: 6. Germline V gene lookup returns CDR1 SGHTA and CDR2 FQGNSA. The CDR3 sequence is CASSLRTGMNTEAFF. The DNA of the CDR3 is TGTGCCAGCAGCCTACGGACAGGAATGAACACTGAAGCTTTCTTT.

The V and J genes are TRBV3-1 and TRBJ2-7; 8 bases line up with TRBD2. J gave up 5 bases and V 3 bases, and 6 bases lay outside the gene matches. Per the germline V gene, CDR1 is LGHDT and CDR2 is YNNKEL (reference sequence). CDR3 length equals 14 residues. CDR3 sequence (DNA): TGTGCCAGCAGCCACCACGGGGGGGCAAACGAGCAGTACTTC. It codes for CASSHHGGANEQYF.

Regarding this clonotype: With a much larger clone just one base away, this may be a read error. This chain joins TRBV5-1 and TRBJ2-2, with 7 bases identical to TRBD1. The CDR3 loop spans 14 amino acids. Germline V gives CDR1 SGHRS, CDR2 YFSETQ. J was trimmed by 6 bases and V by 2 bases; bases with no gene match: 4. CDR3: CASSFDDRAGELFF. CDR3 sequence (DNA): TGCGCCAGCAGCTTCGATGACAGGGCCGGGGAGCTGTTTTTT.

This clonotype was detected many times. This chain connects TRBV6-5 to TRBJ1-1; D call uncertain. The CDR3 loop spans 15 amino acids. Germline CDR1 is MNHEY and CDR2 is SVGAGI. Trimming took 2 bases from V and 2 from J, leaving 12 bases between them. The CDR3 bases are TGTGCCAGCAGTTACCTACAGTCGTCCAACACTGAAGCTTTCTTT. It yields the protein CASSYLQSSNTEAFF.

This clonotype was counted at least ten times. The V gene is TRBV28, the J gene TRBJ2-7, with D uncertain. This CDR3 spans 12 amino acids. Per germline, CDR1 MDHEN and CDR2 SYDVKM. Deletions cut 6 bases from V and 3 bases from J, with 9 bases between. The CDR3 region is CASSRLGYEQYF. The CDR3 nucleotides are TGTGCCAGCAGCCGGCTGGGCTACGAGCAGTACTTC.

This clonotype was found a few times. V and J are TRBV4-1 and TRBJ1-2, with 8 bases aligning to TRBD1. J gave up 1 base and V 0 bases, and 10 bases lay outside the gene matches. CDR1 and CDR2 (germline): MGHRA, YSYEKL. CDR3 length: 18 amino acids. The CDR3, as DNA: TGCGCCAGCAGCCAAGATACCAGGGGGCGTATCGGTAACTATGGCTACACCTTC. Translation: CASSQDTRGRIGNYGYTF.

This clonotype has ten or more counts. The chain is built from TRBV7-9 and TRBJ2-7; D is unresolved. The CDR3 runs to 13 residues. The V end lost 0 bases, the J end lost 5 bases, and 8 bases lay between the germline ends. Germline values: CDR1 SEHNR, CDR2 FQNEAQ (reference sequence). In DNA form, the CDR3 reads TGTGCCAGCAGCTTAGCGCAAGGGAACGAGCAGTACTTC. It codes for CASSLAQGNEQYF. The full variable domain, rest sourced from reference TRBV7-9 and TRBJ2-7, is DTGVSQNPRHKITKRGQNVTFRCDPISEHNRLYWYRQTLGQGPEFLTYFQNEAQLEKSRLLSDRFSAERPKGSFSTLEIQRTEQGDSAMYLCASSLAQGNEQYFGPGTRLTVT.

This clonotype was seen at least ten times. The rearrangement uses TRBV5-1 and TRBJ1-6; D is unresolved. V was shortened by 4 bases and J by 0 bases, with 14 bases between the two germline ends. This CDR3 has 17 residues. Germline V gene sequence: CDR1 SGHRS, CDR2 YFSETQ. The CDR3 sequence: CASSPSLGSSYNSPLHF. The CDR3 DNA reads TGCGCCAGCAGCCCCTCCCTGGGCAGCTCCTATAATTCACCCCTCCACTTT.

DNA for the CDR3: TGTGCCAGCAGTTTATCGAACGGTCAGCCCCAGCATTTT. Its translation: CASSLSNGQPQHF. The chain combines TRBV27 with TRBJ1-5, with D hard to call. Per germline, CDR1 MNHEY and CDR2 SMNVEV (reference sequence). V was shortened by 0 bases and J by 6 bases, with 6 bases between the two germline ends. This CDR3 spans 13 amino acids.

This clonotype showed up many times. The chain couples TRBV7-9 to TRBJ1-1, with D possibly matching TRBD1 (5 bases). The CDR3 has 13 amino acids. Germline CDR1 and CDR2: SEHNR and FQNEAQ (reference sequence). Trimming stripped 8 bases from V and 8 bases from J, with 18 bases between. The CDR3 is CASGPGSPIEAFF. The CDR3 DNA is TGTGCCAGCGGCCCAGGGAGTCCCATCGAAGCTTTCTTT.

This clonotype was detected many times. The CDR3 loop is CASSERRYQETQYF. CDR3 sequence (DNA): TGTGCCAGCAGTGAACGCAGATATCAAGAGACCCAGTACTTC. The rearrangement uses TRBV2 and TRBJ2-5; no clear D gene. Trimming removed 2 bases at V and 2 bases at J, with 9 bases between. The germline gives CDR1 SNHLY, CDR2 FYNNEI. The CDR3 runs to 14 residues.